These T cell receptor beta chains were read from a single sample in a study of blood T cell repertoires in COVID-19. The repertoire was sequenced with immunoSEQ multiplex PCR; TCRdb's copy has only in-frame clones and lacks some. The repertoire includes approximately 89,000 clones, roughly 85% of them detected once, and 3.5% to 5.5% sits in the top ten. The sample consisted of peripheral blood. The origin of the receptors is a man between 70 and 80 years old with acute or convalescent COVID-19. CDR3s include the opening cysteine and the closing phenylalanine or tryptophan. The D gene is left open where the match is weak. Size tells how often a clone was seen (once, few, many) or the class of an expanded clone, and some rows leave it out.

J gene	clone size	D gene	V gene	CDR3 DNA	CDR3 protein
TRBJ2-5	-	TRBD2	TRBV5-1	TGCGCCAGCAGCTCTACGGGGGGACCCCAAGAGACCCAGTACTTC	CASSSTGGPQETQYF
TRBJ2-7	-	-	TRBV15	TGTGCCACCAGCAGAGGGGCACTCCGTCCCGAGCAGTACTTC	CATSRGALRPEQYF
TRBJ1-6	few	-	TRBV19	TGTGCCAGTACCCTCGACCTGGAGAATTCACCCCTCCACTTT	CASTLDLENSPLHF
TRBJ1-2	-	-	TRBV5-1	TGCGCCAGCAGCCCCGTGAGGGAGGATGGCTACACCTTC	CASSPVREDGYTF
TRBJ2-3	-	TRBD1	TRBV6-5	TGTGCCAGCAGTTTAACCGGGACAGGGTATGCGGATACGCAGTATTTT	CASSLTGTGYADTQYF
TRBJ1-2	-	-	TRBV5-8	TGTGCCAGCAGCTCAGGCTATGGCTACACCTTC	CASSSGYGYTF
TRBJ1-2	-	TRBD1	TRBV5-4	TGTGCCAGCAGCGCAGCGGGGGGACAGCTCTATGGCTACACCTTC	CASSAAGGQLYGYTF
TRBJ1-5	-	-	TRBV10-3	TGTGCCATCAGTGATGGACAATCGAGCAATCAGCCCCAGCATTTT	CAISDGQSSNQPQHF
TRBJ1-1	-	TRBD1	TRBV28	TGTGCCAGTCGGGACAGGGTAAAATCTGAAGCTTTCTTT	CASRDRVKSEAFF
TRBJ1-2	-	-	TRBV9	TGTGCCAGCAGCGTCAGATATAACTATGGCTACACCTTC	CASSVRYNYGYTF
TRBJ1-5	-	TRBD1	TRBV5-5	TGTGCCAGCAGCTCTCAGGGGGCAGGACAGCCCCAGCATTTT	CASSSQGAGQPQHF
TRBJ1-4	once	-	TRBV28	TGTGCCAGCAGTTCCCCGGACAGAAATGAAAAACTGTTTTTT	CASSSPDRNEKLFF
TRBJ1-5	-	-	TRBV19	TGTGCCAGTAGTGAGACTTCAGGGGACATCAATCAGCCCCAGCATTTT	CASSETSGDINQPQHF
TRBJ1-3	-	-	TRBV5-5	TGTGCCAGCGACCTAGGAAGCTCTGGAAACACCATATATTTT	CASDLGSSGNTIYF
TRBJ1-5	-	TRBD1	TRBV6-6	TGTGCCAGCAGTCCTCACCGGGGGGACAGGCAGCCCCAGCATTTT	CASSPHRGDRQPQHF
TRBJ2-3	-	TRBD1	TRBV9	TGTGCCAGCAGCGTAGATCCGACAGGGGGGGGAGATACGCAGTATTTT	CASSVDPTGGGDTQYF
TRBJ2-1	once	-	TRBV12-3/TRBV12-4	TGTGCCAGCAGTCGTACCGGGACAGAGCAGTTCTTC	CASSRTGTEQFF
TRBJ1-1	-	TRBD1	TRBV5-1	TGCGCCAGCAGCCTAGAGACAGGGAGGAGGAACACTGAAGCTTTCTTT	CASSLETGRRNTEAFF
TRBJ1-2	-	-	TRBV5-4	TGTGCCAGCAGCTTGCTGCAGGGGAACTATGGCTACACCTTC	CASSLLQGNYGYTF
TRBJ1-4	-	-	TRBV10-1	TGCGCCAGCAGTCGACAGAATGATGAAAAACTGTTTTTT	CASSRQNDEKLFF
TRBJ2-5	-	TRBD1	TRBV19	TGTGCCAGTAGTCCCGTCGCACTACGACAGGGGGGATTAGAGACCCAGTACTTC	CASSPVALRQGGLETQYF
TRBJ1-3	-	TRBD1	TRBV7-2	TGTGCCAGCAGCCGGAGGACAGGGCCTGGAAACACCATATATTTT	CASSRRTGPGNTIYF
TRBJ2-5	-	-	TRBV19	TGTGCCAGTAGGGACAGTTACAAAGAGACCCAGTACTTC	CASRDSYKETQYF
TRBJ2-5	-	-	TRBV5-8	TGTGCCAGCAGCCGGTACCAAGAGACCCAGTACTTC	CASSRYQETQYF
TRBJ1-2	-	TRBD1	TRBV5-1	TGCGCCAGCAGCTCCCAACAGGGGGACGATGGCTACACCTTC	CASSSQQGDDGYTF
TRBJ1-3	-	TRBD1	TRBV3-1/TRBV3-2	TGTGCCAGCAGCCAAGATCCGGGACAGGGGGGAAACACCATATATTTT	CASSQDPGQGGNTIYF
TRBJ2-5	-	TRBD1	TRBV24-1	TGTGCCACCAGTGAACTGGGACAGGGGGCAGGCGAGACCCAGTACTTC	CATSELGQGAGETQYF